This T cell receptor beta chain was captured by sequencing in a study of T cells in Graves' hyperthyroidism and ophthalmopathy. Findings and limits, study-wide: Most thyroid clonotypes expanded above 0.001 were also detected in blood.

The study excluded patients with uncontrolled infection, other autoimmune disease, pregnancy or lactation. Diagnostic decisions used clinical symptoms, serum thyroxine and TRAb, thyroid ultrasound and orbital computed tomography. Approximately 10 ml of fresh peripheral blood supplied the PBMCs. The germline gives CDR1 DFQATT, CDR2 SNEGSKA (reference sequence). The CDR3 is 13 amino acids. V was cut by 0 bases and J by 2 bases, with 7 bases left in between. This clonotype was picked up many times. Antigen unknown. What was amplified from RNA transcripts were TCR beta CDR3 regions. Carried out on the TCR CDR3, a first-round RT-PCR used the HTBI primer set. Each CDR3 protein is one row after TCRdb ran MiXCR on the multiplex PCR reads. Among 390,000 or so distinct CDR3 sequences listed, roughly 14% were seen once.

The sequence was obtained from a man between 18 and 35 years old with Graves' ophthalmopathy. The rearrangement uses TRBV20-1 and TRBJ1-1; D ambiguous. Specimen: blood. CDR3 DNA sequence: TGCAGTGCTAGAGATGCCCGTAACACTGAAGCTTTCTTT. Amino acids: CSARDARNTEAFF.